Below are 14 T cell receptor beta chains sequenced from a single sample in a study of shared clonotypes between healthy human individuals. Data came from immunoSEQ multiplex PCR; TCRdb stores just in-frame clones and leaves some out. The table lists approximately 2.5 million clones, about 92% of them singletons, with around 0.14% in the top ten. The sequencing sample was made of naive CD4+ T cells sorted from blood. Subset described: CD45RA+ positively selected. These receptors were obtained from a man younger than 35 in good health.

The V and J genes are TRBV4-2 and TRBJ2-2; a weak D match, TRBD1 (6 bases). V shed 3 bases and J shed 6 bases, with 11 bases lying between them. There are 14 residues in the CDR3. From germline, CDR1 is LGHNA and CDR2 YNFKEQ. In DNA, the CDR3 is TGTGCCAGCAGCCAGGAACAGGGCCCCGGGGAGCTGTTTTTT. Encoded protein: CASSQEQGPGELFF.

This clone was picked up a small number of times. CDR3 loop: CASSLGTGGSGYTF. The CDR3 DNA is TGTGCCAGCAGCTTAGGGACAGGGGGGTCTGGCTACACCTTC. The chain couples TRBV7-6 to TRBJ1-2; 10 bases line up with TRBD1. V shed 1 base and J 7 bases; nucleotides not matched to a gene: 3. Germline V lookup: CDR1 SGHVS, CDR2 FNYEAQ. This CDR3 region has 14 residues.

This clone was seen a few times. The chain combines TRBV9 with TRBJ1-6; D gene ambiguous. Germline V gene sequence: CDR1 SGDLS, CDR2 YYNGEE. The CDR3 length is 15 residues. Trimming stripped 4 bases from V and 3 bases from J, with 11 bases between. The CDR3 DNA reads as TGTGCCAGCAGCCCCAGGACGGACTATAATTCACCCCTCCACTTT. Translation: CASSPRTDYNSPLHF.

The chain links TRBV6-5 to TRBJ1-1; D remains ambiguous. The germline gives CDR1 MNHEY, CDR2 SVGAGI. Trimming pared 6 bases from V and 1 base from J, leaving 15 bases between. The CDR3 consists of 15 residues. CDR3 DNA sequence: TGTGCCAGCAGGCAGGTCAAGGGTGGGAACACTGAAGCTTTCTTT. Translated, it gives CASRQVKGGNTEAFF.

This chain joins TRBV5-1 and TRBJ1-4; 7 bases are shared with TRBD1. CDR3 length: 15 amino acids. J gave up 8 bases and V 0 bases, and 7 bases lay outside the gene matches. Germline V CDR1 and CDR2: SGHRS, YFSETQ. Written as DNA, the CDR3 is TGCGCCAGCAGCTTGGGACAGGGACGGCACGAAAAACTGTTTTTT. Amino acid sequence: CASSLGQGRHEKLFF.

The chain couples TRBV18 to TRBJ2-1; 9 bases line up with TRBD2. Per the germline V gene, CDR1 is KGHSH and CDR2 is LQKENI. V was pared by 2 bases and J by 0 bases, with 11 bases of the junction left unmatched. The CDR3 contains 19 residues. CDR3 coding DNA: TGTGCCAGCTCACCAAGGACTAGCGCCGGCGGGAGCTCCTACAATGAGCAGTTCTTC. Translation: CASSPRTSAGGSSYNEQFF.

As regards this clone: The sample carries other DNA sequences with the same CDR3. V and J are TRBV5-4 and TRBJ2-1; 10 bases line up with TRBD2. This CDR3 comprises 15 residues. Germline V gives CDR1 SGHNT, CDR2 YYREEE (reference sequence). The J segment lost 2 bases and the V segment lost 4 bases, leaving 3 bases of the junction unmatched. The CDR3 coding sequence is TGTGCCAGCAGCCCCGGGACTAGCGCCTACAATGAGCAGTTCTTC. Translated, it gives CASSPGTSAYNEQFF. The variable domain in full, completed from reference TRBV5-4 and TRBJ2-1, reads ETGVTQSPTHLIKTRGQQVTLRCSSQSGHNTVSWYQQALGQGPQFIFQYYREEENGRGNFPPRFSGLQFPNYSSELNVNALELDDSALYLCASSPGTSAYNEQFFGPGTRLTVL.

The CDR3 sequence is CAISDPTGTGPYEQYF. The CDR3 nucleotides read TGTGCCATCAGTGACCCGACAGGGACGGGACCCTACGAGCAGTACTTC. The chain carries TRBV10-3 and TRBJ2-7, with TRBD1 identical over 7 bases. The trim removed 3 bases at V and 2 bases at J, leaving 10 bases unmatched. This CDR3 has 16 amino acids. Germline V gene lookup returns CDR1 ENHRY and CDR2 SYGVKD.

Written as DNA, the CDR3 is TGTGCCAGCAGCTTAGGAGGAGGTCAGTCCTACGAGCAGTACTTC. Protein product: CASSLGGGQSYEQYF. The gene calls are TRBV7-2 and TRBJ2-7; a possible D gene is TRBD2 (5 bases). Germline V gene lookup returns CDR1 SGHTA and CDR2 FQGNSA. V lost 1 base to trimming and J lost 1 base, with 11 bases between them. This CDR3 spans 15 amino acids.

The chain combines TRBV10-3 with TRBJ1-1, with D hard to call. Germline CDR1 is ENHRY and CDR2 is SYGVKD. V was cut by 2 bases and J by 4 bases, with 8 bases left in between. CDR3 length: 13 residues. The CDR3 coding sequence is TGTGCCATCAGTGAGCTAGGGTTCACTGAAGCTTTCTTT. Translating it yields CAISELGFTEAFF.

The rearrangement links TRBV6-4 to TRBJ2-1; TRBD2 matches at 7 bases. CDR3 length equals 17 residues. Trimming at V came to 0 bases and at J to 0 bases, leaving 5 bases not matched to a gene. Germline V gene sequence: CDR1 MRHNA, CDR2 SNTAGT. CDR3 sequence: CASSDSKGGSSYNEQFF. The CDR3 DNA reads TGTGCCAGCAGTGACTCGAAGGGCGGGAGCTCCTACAATGAGCAGTTCTTC.

This clone turned up a few times. Additional DNA sequences in this sample encode the identical CDR3. CDR3 protein: CASSLGQNSNQPQHF. The DNA for the CDR3 is TGCGCCAGCAGCTTGGGACAGAATAGCAATCAGCCCCAGCATTTT. The chain joins TRBV5-1 to TRBJ1-5, with D perhaps matching TRBD1 (5 bases). CDR1 SGHRS and CDR2 YFSETQ come from the germline V gene. The CDR3 loop spans 15 amino acids. The V end lost 0 bases, the J end lost 0 bases, and 7 bases lay between the germline ends.

The rearrangement joins TRBV5-1 to TRBJ2-5; tentatively, D is TRBD1 (6 bases). V lost 7 bases to trimming and J lost 2 bases, with 12 bases between them. This CDR3 contains 13 residues. The germline V gene has CDR1 SGHRS and CDR2 YFSETQ. CDR3 nucleotides: TGCGCCAGCCGACCGACAGGACAAGAGACCCAGTACTTC. The encoded protein is CASRPTGQETQYF.

The V and J genes are TRBV7-9 and TRBJ1-1; D gene uncertain. V was cut by 0 bases and J by 1 base, with 6 bases left in between. This CDR3 spans 14 amino acids. Germline values: CDR1 SEHNR, CDR2 FQNEAQ (reference sequence). This chain's CDR3 is CASSLAPANTEAFF. The CDR3 DNA reads as TGTGCCAGCAGCTTAGCGCCAGCGAACACTGAAGCTTTCTTT.